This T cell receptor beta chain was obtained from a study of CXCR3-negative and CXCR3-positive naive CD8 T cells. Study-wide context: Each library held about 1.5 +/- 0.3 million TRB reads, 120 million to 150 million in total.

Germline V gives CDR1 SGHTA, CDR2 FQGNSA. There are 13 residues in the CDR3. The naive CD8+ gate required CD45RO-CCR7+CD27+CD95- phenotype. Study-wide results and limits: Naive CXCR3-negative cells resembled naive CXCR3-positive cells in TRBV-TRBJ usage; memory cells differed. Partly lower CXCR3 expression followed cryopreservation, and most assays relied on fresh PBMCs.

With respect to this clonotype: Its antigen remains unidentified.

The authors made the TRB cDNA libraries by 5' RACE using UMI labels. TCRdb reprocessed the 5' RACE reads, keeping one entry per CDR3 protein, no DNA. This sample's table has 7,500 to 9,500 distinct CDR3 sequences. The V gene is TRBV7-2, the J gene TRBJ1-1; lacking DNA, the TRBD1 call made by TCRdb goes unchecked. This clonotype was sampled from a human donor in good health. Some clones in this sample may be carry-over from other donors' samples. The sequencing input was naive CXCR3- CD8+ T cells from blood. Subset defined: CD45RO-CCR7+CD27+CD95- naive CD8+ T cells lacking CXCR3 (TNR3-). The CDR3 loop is CASSLAGGEEAFF.